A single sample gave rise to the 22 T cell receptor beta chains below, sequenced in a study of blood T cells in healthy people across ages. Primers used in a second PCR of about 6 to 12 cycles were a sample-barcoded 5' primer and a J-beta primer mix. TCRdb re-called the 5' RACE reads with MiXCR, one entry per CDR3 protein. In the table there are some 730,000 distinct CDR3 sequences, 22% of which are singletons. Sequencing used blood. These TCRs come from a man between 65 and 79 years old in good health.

CDR3 residues: CATSDGDRGNEQFF. CDR3 DNA: TGTGCCACCAGTGATGGCGACAGGGGCAATGAGCAGTTCTTC. The genes are TRBV24-1 and TRBJ2-7, with 8 bases that match TRBD1. Matching the DNA end better, TRBJ2-1 makes the J call doubtful. The length of the CDR3 is 14 residues. In germline, CDR1 is KGHDR, CDR2 SFDVKD.

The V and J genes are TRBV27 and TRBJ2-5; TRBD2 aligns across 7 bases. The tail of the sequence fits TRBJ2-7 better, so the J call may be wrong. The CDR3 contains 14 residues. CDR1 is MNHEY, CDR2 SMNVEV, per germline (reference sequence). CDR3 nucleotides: TGTGCCAGCAAGAGAAGCGGGGCCTCCTACGAGCAGTACTTC. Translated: CASKRSGASYEQYF.

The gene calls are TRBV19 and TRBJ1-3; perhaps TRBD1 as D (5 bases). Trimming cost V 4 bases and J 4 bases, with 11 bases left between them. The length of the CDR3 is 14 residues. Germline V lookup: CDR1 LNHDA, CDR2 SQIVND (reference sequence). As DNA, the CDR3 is TGTGCCAGTAGTACAGGGATTCGGGGAAACACCATATATTTT. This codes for CASSTGIRGNTIYF.

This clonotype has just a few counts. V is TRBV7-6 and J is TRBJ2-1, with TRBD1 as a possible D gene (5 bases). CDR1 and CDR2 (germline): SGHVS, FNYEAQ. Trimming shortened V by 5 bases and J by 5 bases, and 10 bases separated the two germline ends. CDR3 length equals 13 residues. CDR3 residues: CASSRRQHNEQFF. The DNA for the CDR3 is TGTGCCAGCAGCCGCCGACAGCACAATGAGCAGTTCTTC.

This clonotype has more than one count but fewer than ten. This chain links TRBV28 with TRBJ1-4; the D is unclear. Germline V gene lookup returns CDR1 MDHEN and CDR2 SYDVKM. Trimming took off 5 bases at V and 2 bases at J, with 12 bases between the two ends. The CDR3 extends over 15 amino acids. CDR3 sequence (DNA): TGTGCCAGCAGTCATGACGCGGCGACTAATGAAAAACTGTTTTTT. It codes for CASSHDAATNEKLFF.

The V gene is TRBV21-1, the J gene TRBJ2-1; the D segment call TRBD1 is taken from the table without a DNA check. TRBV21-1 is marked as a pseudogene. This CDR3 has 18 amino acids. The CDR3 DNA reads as TGTGCCAGCAGCAAATTAGACAGGGGGACAGGGATATCCAATGAGCAGTTCTTC. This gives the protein CASSKLDRGTGISNEQFF.

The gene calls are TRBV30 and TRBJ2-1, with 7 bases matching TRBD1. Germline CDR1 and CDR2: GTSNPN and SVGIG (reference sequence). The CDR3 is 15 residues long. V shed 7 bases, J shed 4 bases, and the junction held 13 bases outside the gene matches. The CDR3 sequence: CASPATPGGYNEQFF. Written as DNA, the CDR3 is TGTGCCTCCCCGGCGACCCCAGGGGGTTACAATGAGCAGTTCTTC.

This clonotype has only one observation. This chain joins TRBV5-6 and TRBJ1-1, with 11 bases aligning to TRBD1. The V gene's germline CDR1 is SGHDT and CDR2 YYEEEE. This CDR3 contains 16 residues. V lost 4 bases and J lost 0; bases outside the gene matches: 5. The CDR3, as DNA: TGTGCCAGCAGCGCTGGGACAGGGGGAATGAACACTGAAGCTTTCTTT. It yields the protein CASSAGTGGMNTEAFF.

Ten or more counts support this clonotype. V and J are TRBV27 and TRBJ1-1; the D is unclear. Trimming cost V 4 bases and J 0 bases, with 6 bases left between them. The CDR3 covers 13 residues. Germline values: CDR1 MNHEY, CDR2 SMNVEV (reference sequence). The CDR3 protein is CASSSGVNTEAFF. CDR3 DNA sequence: TGTGCCAGCAGTTCGGGAGTGAACACTGAAGCTTTCTTT.

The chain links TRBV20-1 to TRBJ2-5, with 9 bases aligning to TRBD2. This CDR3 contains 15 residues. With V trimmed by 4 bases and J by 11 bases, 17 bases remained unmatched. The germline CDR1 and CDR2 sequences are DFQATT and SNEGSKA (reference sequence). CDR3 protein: CSATSGELGTWEQYF. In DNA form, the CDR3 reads TGCAGTGCTACTAGCGGGGAATTGGGAACTTGGGAGCAGTACTTC.

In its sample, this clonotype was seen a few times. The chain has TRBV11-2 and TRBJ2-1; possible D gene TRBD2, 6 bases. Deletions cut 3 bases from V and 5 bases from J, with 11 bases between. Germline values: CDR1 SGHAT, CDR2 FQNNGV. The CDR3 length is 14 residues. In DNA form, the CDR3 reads TGTGCCAGCAGCTTGGCGGGGATAAACAATGAGCAGTTCTTC. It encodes CASSLAGINNEQFF.

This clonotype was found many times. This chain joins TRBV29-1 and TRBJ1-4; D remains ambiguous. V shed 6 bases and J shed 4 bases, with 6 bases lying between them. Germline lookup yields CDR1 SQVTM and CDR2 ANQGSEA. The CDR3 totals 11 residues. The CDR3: CSVGRNEKLFF. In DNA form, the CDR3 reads TGCAGCGTCGGTCGTAATGAAAAACTGTTTTTT.

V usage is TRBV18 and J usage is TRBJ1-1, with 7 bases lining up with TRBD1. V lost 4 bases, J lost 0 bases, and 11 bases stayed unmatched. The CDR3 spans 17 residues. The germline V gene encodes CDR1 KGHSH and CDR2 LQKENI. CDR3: CASSQNQLQGMNTEAFF. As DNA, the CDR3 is TGTGCCAGCTCACAGAATCAATTACAGGGGATGAACACTGAAGCTTTCTTT.

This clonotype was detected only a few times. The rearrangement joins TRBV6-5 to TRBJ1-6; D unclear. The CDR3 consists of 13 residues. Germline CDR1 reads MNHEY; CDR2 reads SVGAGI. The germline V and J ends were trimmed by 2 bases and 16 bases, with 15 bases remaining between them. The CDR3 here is CASSYDETTPLHF. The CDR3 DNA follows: TGTGCCAGCAGTTACGATGAAACAACCCCGCTCCACTTT.

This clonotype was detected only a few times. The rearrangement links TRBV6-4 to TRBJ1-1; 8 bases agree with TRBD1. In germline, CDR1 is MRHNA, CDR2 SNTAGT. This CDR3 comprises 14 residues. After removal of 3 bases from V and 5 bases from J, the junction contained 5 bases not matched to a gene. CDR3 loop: CASSETGETTEAFF. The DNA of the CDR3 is TGTGCCAGCAGTGAGACAGGGGAGACAACTGAAGCTTTCTTT.

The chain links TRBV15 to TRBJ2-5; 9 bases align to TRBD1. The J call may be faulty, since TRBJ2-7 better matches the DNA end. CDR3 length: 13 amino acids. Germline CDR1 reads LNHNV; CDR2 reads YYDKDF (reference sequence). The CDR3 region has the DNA TGTGCCACCAGCAGAGGGGACAGGGTCGAGCAGTACTTC. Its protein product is CATSRGDRVEQYF.

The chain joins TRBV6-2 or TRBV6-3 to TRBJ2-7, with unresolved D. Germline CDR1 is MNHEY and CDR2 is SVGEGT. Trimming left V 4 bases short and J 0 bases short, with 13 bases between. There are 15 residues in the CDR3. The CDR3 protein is CASSSPHRDSYEQYV. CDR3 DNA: TGTGCCAGCAGTTCCCCGCATCGAGACTCCTACGAGCAGTACGTC.

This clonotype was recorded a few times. CDR3 coding DNA: TGTGCCAGCAGATATGACTCCCCACAGGGTACAGATACGCAGTATTTT. It encodes CASRYDSPQGTDTQYF. The chain carries TRBV28 and TRBJ2-3; perhaps TRBD1 as D (6 bases). This CDR3 is 16 amino acids long. Germline CDR1 MDHEN, CDR2 SYDVKM. With 6 bases removed from V and 3 bases from J, the gap between germline ends came to 19 bases.

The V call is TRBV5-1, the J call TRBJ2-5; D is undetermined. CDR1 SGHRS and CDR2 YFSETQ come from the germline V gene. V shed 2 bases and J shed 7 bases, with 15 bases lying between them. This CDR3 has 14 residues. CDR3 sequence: CASSLSQALGTQYF. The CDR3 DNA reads TGCGCCAGCAGCTTAAGTCAGGCCCTAGGGACCCAGTACTTC.

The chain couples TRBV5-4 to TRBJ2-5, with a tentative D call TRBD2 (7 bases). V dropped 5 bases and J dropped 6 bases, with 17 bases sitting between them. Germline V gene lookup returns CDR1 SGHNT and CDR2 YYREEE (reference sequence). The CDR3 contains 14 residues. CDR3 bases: TGTGCCAGCAGGAATCGAGACGGGGGGCAGACCCAGTACTTC. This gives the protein CASRNRDGGQTQYF. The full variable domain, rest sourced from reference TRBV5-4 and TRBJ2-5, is ETGVTQSPTHLIKTRGQQVTLRCSSQSGHNTVSWYQQALGQGPQFIFQYYREEENGRGNFPPRFSGLQFPNYSSELNVNALELDDSALYLCASRNRDGGQTQYFGPGTRLLVL.

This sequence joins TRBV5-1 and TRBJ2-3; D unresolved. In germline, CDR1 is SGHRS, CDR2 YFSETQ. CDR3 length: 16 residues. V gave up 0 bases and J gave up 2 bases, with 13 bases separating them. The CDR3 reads CASSLVPDLSTDTQYF. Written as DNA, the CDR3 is TGCGCCAGCAGCTTGGTTCCGGACCTTTCCACAGATACGCAGTATTTT.

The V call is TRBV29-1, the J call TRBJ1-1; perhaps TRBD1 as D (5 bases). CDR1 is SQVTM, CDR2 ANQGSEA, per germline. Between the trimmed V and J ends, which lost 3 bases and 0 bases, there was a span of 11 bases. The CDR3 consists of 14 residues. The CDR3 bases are TGCAGCGTTGAGGAGGGGCGGGTGAACACTGAAGCTTTCTTT. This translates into CSVEEGRVNTEAFF.